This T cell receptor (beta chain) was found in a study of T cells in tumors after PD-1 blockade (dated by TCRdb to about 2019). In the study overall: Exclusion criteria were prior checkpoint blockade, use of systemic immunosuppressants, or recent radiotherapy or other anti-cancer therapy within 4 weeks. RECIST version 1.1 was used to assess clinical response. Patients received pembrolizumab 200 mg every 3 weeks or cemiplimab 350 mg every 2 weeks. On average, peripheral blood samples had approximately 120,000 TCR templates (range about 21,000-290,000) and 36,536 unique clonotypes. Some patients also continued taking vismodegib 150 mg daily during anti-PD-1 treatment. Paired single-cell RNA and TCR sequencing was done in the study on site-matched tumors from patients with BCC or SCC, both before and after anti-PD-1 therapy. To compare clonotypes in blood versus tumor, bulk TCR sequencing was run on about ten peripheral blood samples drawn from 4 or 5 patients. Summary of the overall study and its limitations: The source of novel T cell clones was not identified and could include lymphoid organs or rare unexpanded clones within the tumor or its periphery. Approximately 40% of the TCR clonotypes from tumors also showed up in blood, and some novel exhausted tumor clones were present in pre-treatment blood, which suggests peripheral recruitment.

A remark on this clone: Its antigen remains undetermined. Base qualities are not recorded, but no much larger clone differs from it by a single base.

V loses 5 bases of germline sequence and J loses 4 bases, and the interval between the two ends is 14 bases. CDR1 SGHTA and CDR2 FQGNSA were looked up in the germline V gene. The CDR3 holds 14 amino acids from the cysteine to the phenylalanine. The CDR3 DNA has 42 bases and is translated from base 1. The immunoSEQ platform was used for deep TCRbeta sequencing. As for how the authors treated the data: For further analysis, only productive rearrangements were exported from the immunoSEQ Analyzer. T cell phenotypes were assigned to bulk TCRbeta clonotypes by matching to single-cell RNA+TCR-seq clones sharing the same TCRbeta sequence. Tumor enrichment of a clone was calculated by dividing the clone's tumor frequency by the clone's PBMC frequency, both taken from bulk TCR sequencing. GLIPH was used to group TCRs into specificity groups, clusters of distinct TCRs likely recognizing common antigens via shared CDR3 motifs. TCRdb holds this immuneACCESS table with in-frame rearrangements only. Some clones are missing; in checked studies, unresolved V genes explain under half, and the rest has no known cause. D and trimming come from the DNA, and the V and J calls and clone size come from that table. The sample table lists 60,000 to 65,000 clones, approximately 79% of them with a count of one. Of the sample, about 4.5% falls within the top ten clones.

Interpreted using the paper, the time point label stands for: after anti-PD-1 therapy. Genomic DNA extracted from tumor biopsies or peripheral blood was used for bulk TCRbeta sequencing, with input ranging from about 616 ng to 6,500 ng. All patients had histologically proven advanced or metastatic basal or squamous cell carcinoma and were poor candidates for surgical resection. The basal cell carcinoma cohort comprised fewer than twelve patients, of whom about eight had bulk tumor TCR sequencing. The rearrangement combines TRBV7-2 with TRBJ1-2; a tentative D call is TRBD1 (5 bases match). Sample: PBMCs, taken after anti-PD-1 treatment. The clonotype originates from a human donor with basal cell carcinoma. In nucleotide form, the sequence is TGTGCCAGCAGCCTCGGACGGGGCCCCTATGGCTACACCTTC. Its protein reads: CASSLGRGPYGYTF.